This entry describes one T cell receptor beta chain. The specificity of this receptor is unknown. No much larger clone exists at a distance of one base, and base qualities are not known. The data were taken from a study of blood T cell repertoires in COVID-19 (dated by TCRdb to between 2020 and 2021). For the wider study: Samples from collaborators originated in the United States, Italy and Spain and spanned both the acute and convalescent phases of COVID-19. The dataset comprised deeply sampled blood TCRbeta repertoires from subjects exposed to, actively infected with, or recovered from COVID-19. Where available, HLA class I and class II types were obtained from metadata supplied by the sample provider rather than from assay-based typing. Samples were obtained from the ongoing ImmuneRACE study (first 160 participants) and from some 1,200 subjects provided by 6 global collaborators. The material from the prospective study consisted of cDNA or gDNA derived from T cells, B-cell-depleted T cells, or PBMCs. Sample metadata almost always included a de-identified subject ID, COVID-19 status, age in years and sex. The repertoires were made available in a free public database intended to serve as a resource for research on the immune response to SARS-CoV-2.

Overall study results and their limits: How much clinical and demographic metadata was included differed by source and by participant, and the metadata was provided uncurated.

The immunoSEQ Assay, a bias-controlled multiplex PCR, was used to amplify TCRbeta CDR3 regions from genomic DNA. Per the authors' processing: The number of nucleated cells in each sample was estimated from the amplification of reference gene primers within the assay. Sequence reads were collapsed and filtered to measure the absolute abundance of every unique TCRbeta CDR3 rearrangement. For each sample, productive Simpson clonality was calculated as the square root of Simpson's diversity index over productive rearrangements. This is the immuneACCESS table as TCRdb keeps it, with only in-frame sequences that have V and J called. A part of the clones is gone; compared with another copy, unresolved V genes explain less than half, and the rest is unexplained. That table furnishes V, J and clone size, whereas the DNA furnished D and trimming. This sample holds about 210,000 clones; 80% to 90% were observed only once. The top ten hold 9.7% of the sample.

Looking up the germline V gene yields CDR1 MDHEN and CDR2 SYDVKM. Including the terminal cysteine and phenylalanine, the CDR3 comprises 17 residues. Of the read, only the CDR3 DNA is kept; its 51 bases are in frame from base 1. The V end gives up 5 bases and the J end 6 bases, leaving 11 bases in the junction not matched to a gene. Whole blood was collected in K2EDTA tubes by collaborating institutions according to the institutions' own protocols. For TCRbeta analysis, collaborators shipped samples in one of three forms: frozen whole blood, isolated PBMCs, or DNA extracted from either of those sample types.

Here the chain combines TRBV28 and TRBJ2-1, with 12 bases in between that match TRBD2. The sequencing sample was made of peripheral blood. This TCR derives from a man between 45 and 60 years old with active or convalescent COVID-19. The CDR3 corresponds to CASSPLVRLAGANEQFF. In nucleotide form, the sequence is TGTGCCAGCAGTCCCTTAGTAAGACTAGCGGGAGCCAATGAGCAGTTCTTC.